This T cell receptor beta chain was captured by sequencing in a study of T cells expressing NK-cell markers. Study-wide context: Most of the eight sequenced donors tested HCMV-seropositive; one tested seronegative. Study results and caveats: The share of CD8+ T cells held by dominant NKG2C+ clonotypes was roughly 1.0-8% in about six donors.

CDR3 length: 16 residues. In germline, CDR1 is MNHEY, CDR2 SMNVEV (reference sequence). In regard to this clonotype: What it recognizes is unknown.

No DNA is given; TCRdb re-called the 5' RACE reads and lists each CDR3 protein once. The table for this sample gives approximately 150,000 distinct CDR3 sequences. This TCR came from a young man in good health. The material sequenced was blood T cells: a sorted CD56 or NKG2C T cell subset, CD4+ or CD8+ T cells, or bulk PBMC T cells (not recorded which). This sequence joins TRBV27 and TRBJ2-3; TCRdb picks TRBD2, but there is no DNA to check that call. The CDR3 here is CASSQTSGRASDTQYF.